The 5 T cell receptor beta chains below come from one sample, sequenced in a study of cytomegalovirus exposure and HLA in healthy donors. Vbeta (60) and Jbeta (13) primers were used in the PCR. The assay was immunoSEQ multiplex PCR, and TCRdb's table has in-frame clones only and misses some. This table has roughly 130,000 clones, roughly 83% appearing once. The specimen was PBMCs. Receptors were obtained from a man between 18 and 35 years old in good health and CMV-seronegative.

In nucleotides, the CDR3 is TGTGCCTGGAGTGTATTTGGGCAGGGGTTAGAACGGGCTTTCTTT. It encodes CAWSVFGQGLERAFF. The chain couples TRBV30 to TRBJ1-1; the D gene is possibly TRBD1 (6 bases). The V gene lost 0 bases and the J gene lost 11 bases, with 22 bases spanning the gap. This CDR3 is 15 amino acids long. CDR1 GTSNPN and CDR2 SVGIG come from the germline V gene (reference sequence).

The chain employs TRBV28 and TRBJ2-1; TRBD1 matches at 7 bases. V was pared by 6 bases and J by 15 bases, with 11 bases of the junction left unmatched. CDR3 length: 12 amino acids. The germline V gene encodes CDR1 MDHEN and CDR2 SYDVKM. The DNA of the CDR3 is TGTGCCAGCAGCCCGACAGGGTGCGCCGGGTTCTTC. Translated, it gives CASSPTGCAGFF. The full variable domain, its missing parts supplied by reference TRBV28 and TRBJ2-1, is DVKVTQSSRYLVKRTGEKVFLECVQDMDHENMFWYRQDPGLGLRLIYFSYDVKMKEKGDIPEGYSVSREKKERFSLILESASTNQTSMYLCASSPTGCAGFFGPGTRLTVL.

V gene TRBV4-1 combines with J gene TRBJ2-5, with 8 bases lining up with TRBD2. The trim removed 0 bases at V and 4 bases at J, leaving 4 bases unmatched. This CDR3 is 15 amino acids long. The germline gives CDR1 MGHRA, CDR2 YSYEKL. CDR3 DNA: TGCGCCAGCAGCCAAGATTTACGGGAGGGAGAGACCCAGTACTTC. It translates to CASSQDLREGETQYF.

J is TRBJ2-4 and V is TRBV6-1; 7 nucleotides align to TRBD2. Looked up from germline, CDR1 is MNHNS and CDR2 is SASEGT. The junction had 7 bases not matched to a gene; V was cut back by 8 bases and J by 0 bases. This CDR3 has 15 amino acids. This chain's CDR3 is CASGEGTLAKNIQYF. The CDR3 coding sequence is TGTGCCAGCGGGGAGGGTACACTAGCCAAAAACATTCAGTACTTC.

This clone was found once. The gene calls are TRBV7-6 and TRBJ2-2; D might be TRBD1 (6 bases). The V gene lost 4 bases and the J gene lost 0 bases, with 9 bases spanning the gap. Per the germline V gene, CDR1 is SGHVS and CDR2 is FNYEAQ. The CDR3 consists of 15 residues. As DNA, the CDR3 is TGTGCCAGCAGCTCCAGGACAGCGAACACCGGGGAGCTGTTTTTT. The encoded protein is CASSSRTANTGELFF.